These T cell receptor beta chains were read from a single sample in a study of a mutant IDH1 vaccine in newly diagnosed glioma. Assay: immunoSEQ multiplex PCR; the TCRdb copy retains only in-frame clones and omits some. The data show 30,000 or so clones, roughly 80% seen once. Specimen: PBMCs, collected from a glioma patient treated with radiotherapy, temozolomide or both. The receptors stem from a man aged 25-45 years with glioma. Both conserved end residues are part of each CDR3. D genes are given only for firm matches. Expanded clones get a size class; other rows say once, few or many, or leave the size out.

J gene,D gene,clone size,V gene,CDR3 DNA,CDR3 protein
TRBJ2-7,NA,NA,TRBV30,TGTGCCTGGAGTGTACGGCAGGGTTACGAGCAGTACTTC,CAWSVRQGYEQYF
TRBJ1-5,NA,NA,TRBV6-4,TGTGCCAGCAGTCCCAGGGGTGACAATCAGCCCCAGCATTTT,CASSPRGDNQPQHF
TRBJ2-3,NA,NA,TRBV25-1,TGTGCCACCGCAGGCACAGATACGCAGTATTTT,CATAGTDTQYF
TRBJ2-1,NA,few,TRBV19,TGTGCCAGTAGTTCTGGCCCGACGCCGTACAATGAGCAGTTCTTC,CASSSGPTPYNEQFF
TRBJ2-3,NA,NA,TRBV5-1,TGCGCCAGCAGCCATTCTAGGAGTTTTGATACGCAGTATTTT,CASSHSRSFDTQYF
TRBJ2-5,NA,NA,TRBV29-1,TGCAGCGTTGTTCGGGGAGAGACCCAGTACTTC,CSVVRGETQYF
TRBJ1-2,NA,NA,TRBV2,TGTGCCAGCAGACCTCACCTCGGGACCGCCGCCTATCGCTACACCTTC,CASRPHLGTAAYRYTF
TRBJ2-1,TRBD1,NA,TRBV19,TGTGCCAGTAGTACCCGGACAGGGCGAAAGTACAATGAGCAGTTCTTC,CASSTRTGRKYNEQFF
TRBJ1-3,NA,NA,TRBV13,TGTGCCAGCAGGGGAGGGGAGACTGGAAACACCATATATTTT,CASRGGETGNTIYF
TRBJ1-4,TRBD1,once,TRBV5-1,TGCGCCTATTTGCGGACAGGGTGGAACCCCACCACCCCGGAAAAACTGTTTTTT,CAYLRTGWNPTTPEKLFF
TRBJ2-1,NA,NA,TRBV5-1,TGCGCCAGCAGCTCGACAGTTTGGAGCTCCTACAATGAGCAGTTCTTC,CASSSTVWSSYNEQFF
TRBJ1-1,NA,few,TRBV4-2,TGTGCCAGCAGCCAAGAACCCACGGAAGCTTTCTTT,CASSQEPTEAFF
TRBJ1-3,TRBD1,NA,TRBV7-9,TGTGCCAGCAGCTGGGACAGGGCCTCTGGAAACACCATATATTTT,CASSWDRASGNTIYF
TRBJ1-4,NA,NA,TRBV14,TGTGCCAGCAGTGGCGGTAATAATGAAAAACTGTTTTTT,CASSGGNNEKLFF
TRBJ1-2,NA,NA,TRBV7-9,TGTGCCAGCAGCCTAGCTCGGGGGGGTGGCTACACCTTC,CASSLARGGGYTF
TRBJ1-1,TRBD1,NA,TRBV7-3,TGTGCCAGCAGCGCAACAGGGGGCGCGATTACTGAAGCTTTCTTT,CASSATGGAITEAFF
TRBJ2-5,NA,NA,TRBV5-1,TGCGCCAGCAGCTTGGCCCGGGTCCAAGAGACCCAGTACTTC,CASSLARVQETQYF
TRBJ2-3,NA,NA,TRBV19,TGTGCCAGTAGTACCCCCAAGCAGGGGACAGATACGCAGTATTTT,CASSTPKQGTDTQYF
TRBJ2-7,NA,few,TRBV5-4,TGTGCCAGCAGCTCGGAGGGCCAGAACTCCTACGAGCAGTACTTC,CASSSEGQNSYEQYF
TRBJ2-7,NA,NA,TRBV6-1,TGTGCCAGCAGTGAGGGGCTAGGTAGCTACGAGCAGTACTTC,CASSEGLGSYEQYF
TRBJ2-1,NA,NA,TRBV5-6,TGTGCCAGCAGCTTGGCTTTGAGCTCCTACAATGAGCAGTTCTTC,CASSLALSSYNEQFF
TRBJ1-1,NA,few,TRBV9,TGTGCCAGCACCACCTCCGGGTTGAACACTGAAGCTTTCTTT,CASTTSGLNTEAFF
TRBJ2-1,TRBD2,NA,TRBV27,TGTGCCAGCAGTACCCGCGGGAGGGGCTCCTACAATGAGCAGTTCTTC,CASSTRGRGSYNEQFF
TRBJ1-1,TRBD1,NA,TRBV5-1,TGCGCCAGCAGCCCAGGACAGGACCGAATCGACACTGAAGCTTTCTTT,CASSPGQDRIDTEAFF
TRBJ2-7,NA,NA,TRBV7-9,TGTGCCAGCAGCCCCCGTCGGCACGAGCAGTACTTC,CASSPRRHEQYF
TRBJ2-1,TRBD2,NA,TRBV5-6,TGTGCCAGCAGCTGGACTAGCGGGAGCTCCTACAATGAGCAGTTCTTC,CASSWTSGSSYNEQFF
TRBJ2-5,TRBD2,NA,TRBV4-3,TGCGCCAGCAGCCAAGTAGCGGGGGGGCCGTCGGAGACCCAGTACTTC,CASSQVAGGPSETQYF
TRBJ2-7,NA,few,TRBV11-2,TGTGCCAGCAGCCCCGGACTAAACTCCTACGAGCAGTACTTC,CASSPGLNSYEQYF
TRBJ2-3,TRBD2,NA,TRBV10-3,TGTGCCATCAGCCAACCCAAATTCCTAGCGGGGGGCGAAAGAGGGGATACGCAGTATTTT,CAISQPKFLAGGERGDTQYF
TRBJ1-4,TRBD1,NA,TRBV7-2,TGTGCCAGCAGCCTAAGACAGGGGGCCGAAAAACTGTTTTTT,CASSLRQGAEKLFF
TRBJ2-7,NA,NA,TRBV28,TGTGCCAGCAGTACCCCCGAAGCTAACGAGCAGTACTTC,CASSTPEANEQYF
TRBJ2-7,TRBD2,NA,TRBV19,TGTGCCAGTAGTCCGGGACTAGCGGTTAACTACGAGCAGTACTTC,CASSPGLAVNYEQYF
TRBJ2-6,TRBD1,NA,TRBV7-3,TGTGCCAGCAGGAGAGACAGGGCTGGGGCCAACGTCCTGACTTTC,CASRRDRAGANVLTF
TRBJ1-2,TRBD1,NA,TRBV19,TGTGCCAGTAGTATACAGACAGGGTATGGCTACACCTTC,CASSIQTGYGYTF
TRBJ1-1,TRBD1,NA,TRBV19,TGTGCCAGTAGTTTGACAGGGGGCACTGAAGCTTTCTTT,CASSLTGGTEAFF
TRBJ1-1,TRBD1,NA,TRBV6-5,TGTGCCAGCAGTTACTCGGACAGGGGCACTGAAGCTTTCTTT,CASSYSDRGTEAFF
TRBJ1-2,NA,NA,TRBV5-1,TGCGCCAGCAGCTTGACGGTTGAAAGTAACTATGGCTACACCTTC,CASSLTVESNYGYTF
TRBJ1-1,TRBD1,NA,TRBV5-1,TGCGCCAGCAGCCCAGGCGACAGGGAGAACACTGAAGCTTTCTTT,CASSPGDRENTEAFF
TRBJ1-4,NA,NA,TRBV5-5,TGTGCCAGACCCGGACAAGGCGAAAAACTGTTTTTT,CARPGQGEKLFF
TRBJ1-4,NA,NA,TRBV4-2,TGTGCCAGCAGCCGCCTCCGGGACGGAGGTTTGGTTGAAAAACTGTTTTTT,CASSRLRDGGLVEKLFF
TRBJ2-7,NA,NA,TRBV5-6,TGTGCCAGCAGCTTTTGGGGGGCACCCACCTACGAGCAGTACTTC,CASSFWGAPTYEQYF